The 15 T cell receptor beta chains given below trace back to one sample, sequenced in a study of human T cells and chemical hapten exposure. Via MiXCR, TCRdb re-called the RACE reads, giving one row per CDR3 protein. The data show tens of thousands of distinct CDR3 sequences, 10% to 12% seen once. The sample's time point: pre-sensitization, week 0. The treatment: therapeutic diphenylcyclopropenone sensitization with weekly scalp DPC. Source: whole blood, taken in connection with sensitization to the hapten diphenylcyclopropenone (DPC). The receptor set was obtained from a woman between 40 and 55 years old with alopecia areata. Some clones in this sample may be carry-over from other donors' samples.

Many counts were recorded for this clonotype. The chain links TRBV6-2 or TRBV6-3 to TRBJ2-1; D perhaps matches TRBD2 (6 bases). The CDR3 loop spans 16 amino acids. The germline V and J ends were trimmed by 4 bases and 2 bases, with 15 bases remaining between them. The germline V gene encodes CDR1 MNHEY and CDR2 SVGEGT. The DNA of the CDR3 is TGTGCCAGCAGTTCCCACCTCGGGGGACCCTACAATGAGCAGTTCTTC. It specifies CASSSHLGGPYNEQFF.

This clonotype showed up many times. The genes are TRBV29-1 and TRBJ1-2; 7 bases align to TRBD1. The V gene end was trimmed by 5 bases and the J gene end by 6 bases; junction bases not matched to a gene: 9. Per germline, CDR1 SQVTM and CDR2 ANQGSEA. This CDR3 contains 13 residues. CDR3 loop: CSVNTDRRDGYTF. Written as DNA, the CDR3 is TGCAGCGTTAATACGGACAGGAGAGATGGCTACACCTTC.

This clonotype was observed at least ten times. This chain connects TRBV10-2 to TRBJ2-7; no definite D call. Germline CDR1 WSHSY, CDR2 SAAADI. CDR3 length equals 14 residues. The V end was cut by 6 bases, the J end by 1 base, with 13 bases between. This CDR3 reads CASRKGSQSYEQYF. CDR3 nucleotide sequence: TGCGCCAGCAGAAAAGGGTCTCAGTCCTACGAGCAGTACTTC.

This clonotype has ten or more counts. J is TRBJ1-2 and V is TRBV19, with D unclear. This CDR3 region has 14 residues. From germline, CDR1 is LNHDA and CDR2 SQIVND (reference sequence). V lost 5 bases, J lost 8 bases, and 18 bases lay in between. The CDR3 loop is CASSVSFGRVGYTF. The CDR3 DNA is TGTGCCAGTAGTGTGTCATTCGGACGGGTCGGCTACACCTTC.

The chain employs TRBV6-6 and TRBJ1-5, with a weak D call TRBD1 (5 bases). Germline loops: CDR1 MNHNY, CDR2 SVGAGI (reference sequence). The V and J ends lost 4 bases and 1 base respectively, with 11 bases between them. The CDR3 is 15 residues long. CDR3 nucleotide sequence: TGTGCCAGCAGTTCCCTGGGACGGAGCAATCAGCCCCAGCATTTT. It codes for CASSSLGRSNQPQHF.

The V and J genes are TRBV6-4 and TRBJ2-1; 11 nucleotides match TRBD2. V shed 0 bases and J 10 bases; nucleotides not matched to a gene: 5. CDR3 size: 15 residues. Per the germline V gene, CDR1 is MRHNA and CDR2 is SNTAGT. As DNA, the CDR3 is TGTGCCAGCAGTGACTCGACTAGCGGGGAAAAAGAGCAGTTCTTC. This codes for CASSDSTSGEKEQFF.

At least ten counts were recorded for this clonotype. The rearrangement links TRBV6-5 to TRBJ2-1; perhaps TRBD2 as D (6 bases). In germline, CDR1 is MNHEY, CDR2 SVGAGI. The CDR3 runs to 18 residues. Trimming took 5 bases from V and 7 from J, leaving 27 bases between them. The CDR3, as DNA: TGTGCCAGCAGTCAAACCCCTAAAACTAGCAGTCTTACGAATGAGCAGTTCTTC. This sequence encodes CASSQTPKTSSLTNEQFF.

In the case of this clonotype: Sequence at one end of the junction differs from germline and may be a read error. The chain carries TRBV6-2 or TRBV6-3 and TRBJ2-5; possible D gene TRBD2, 6 bases. Germline CDR1 and CDR2: MNHEY and SVGEGT. The CDR3 extends over 15 amino acids. The CDR3, as DNA: TGTGCCAGCAGTTACTCGTCGGGGGACCAGGAGACCCAGTACTTC. It yields the protein CASSYSSGDQETQYF.

This clonotype has ten or more counts. The gene calls are TRBV20-1 and TRBJ1-5, with 7 positions matching TRBD1. With 2 bases clipped from V and 7 bases from J, the junction kept 8 bases outside the gene matches. The CDR3 sequence is 14 residues long. CDR1 and CDR2 (germline): DFQATT, SNEGSKA (reference sequence). CDR3 loop: CSARTRQGGQPQHF. The CDR3 region has the DNA TGCAGTGCTAGAACTAGACAGGGTGGCCAGCCCCAGCATTTT.

The genes are TRBV3-1 and TRBJ2-1; 13 nucleotides match TRBD2. Trimming removed 4 bases from V and 9 bases from J; junction bases left unmatched: 6. The germline gives CDR1 LGHDT, CDR2 YNNKEL (reference sequence). The CDR3 has 15 amino acids. CDR3 coding DNA: TGTGCCAGCAGCCCAAGGACTAGCGGGAGTGGTGAGCAGTTCTTC. Encoded protein: CASSPRTSGSGEQFF.

V and J are TRBV20-1 and TRBJ1-5; D not resolved. The germline V and J ends were trimmed by 6 bases and 3 bases, with 21 bases remaining between them. CDR1 and CDR2 from the germline V gene are DFQATT and SNEGSKA (reference sequence). The CDR3 covers 16 residues. In DNA form, the CDR3 reads TGCAGTGCCAAACCAGAAGTAGGACGGATCAATCAGCCCCAGCATTTT. Protein sequence: CSAKPEVGRINQPQHF.

The chain is built from TRBV19 and TRBJ2-3; a weak D match, TRBD1 (6 bases). Germline V CDR1 and CDR2: LNHDA, SQIVND (reference sequence). Trimming left V 5 bases short and J 1 base short, with 13 bases between. The CDR3 is made up of 15 amino acids. The CDR3 DNA sequence: TGTGCCAGTAGTCCCGGGACACTTGGCACAGATACGCAGTATTTT. It yields the protein CASSPGTLGTDTQYF.

The V call is TRBV19, the J call TRBJ2-2; 7 nucleotides match TRBD1. Germline CDR1 and CDR2: LNHDA and SQIVND (reference sequence). Trimming cost V 6 bases and J 0 bases; bases outside gene matches: 4. The length of the CDR3 is 15 residues. CDR3 DNA: TGTGCCAGTAGAATGGACAGGTCGAACACCGGGGAGCTGTTTTTT. Translated, it gives CASRMDRSNTGELFF.

This chain joins TRBV7-9 and TRBJ2-7; D is unresolved. V was clipped by 1 base and J by 6 bases, with 13 bases between them. This CDR3 region has 14 residues. CDR1 is SEHNR and CDR2 is FQNEAQ in the germline V gene (reference sequence). The CDR3 DNA sequence: TGTGCCAGCAGCTTAGACATTGGAAACATCGAGCAGTACTTC. Encoded protein: CASSLDIGNIEQYF.

This clonotype was recorded at least ten times. The chain links TRBV4-1 to TRBJ1-2, with D possibly matching TRBD1 (6 bases). CDR1 is MGHRA and CDR2 is YSYEKL in the germline V gene. V was pared by 1 base and J by 4 bases, with 13 bases between. The CDR3 has 15 amino acids. Here the CDR3 DNA reads TGCGCCAGCAGCCAAGGAGGATCCAGGGGCTATGGCTACACCTTC. Translating gives CASSQGGSRGYGYTF.